This TCR beta chain was sequenced during a study of cytomegalovirus exposure and HLA in healthy donors. Study at large: Ancestry clustering placed 70% to 85% of about 400 genotyped donors in the Caucasian-associated cluster. Study outcomes and limitations: The authors enumerated 180 or so TCR beta chains as linked to cytomegalovirus. Many donors carried some public TCRs, although rarity characterized most TCR sequences.

Donors sampled were nominally healthy, though unrecorded immune exposures were likely. PCR used 60 Vbeta primers and 13 Jbeta primers. TCRdb keeps only in-frame clones here, not all; method: immunoSEQ multiplex PCR. Here the sample spans fewer than 200,000 clones, roughly nine tenths being singletons. On this clone itself: Its antigen is as yet unknown.

This CDR3 comprises 15 residues. V shed 2 bases and J shed 2 bases, with 14 bases lying between them. Germline lookup yields CDR1 SGDLS and CDR2 YYNGEE. Material for sequencing was PBMCs. The J gene is TRBJ2-7, the V gene TRBV9; D is perhaps TRBD1 (7 bases). This TCR derives from a woman younger than 45 in good health and CMV-seronegative. The CDR3 here is CASSVRGDRAYEQYF. CDR3 bases: TGTGCCAGCAGCGTGAGGGGGGACAGAGCCTACGAGCAGTACTTC.